This TCR beta chain was observed in a study of cytomegalovirus exposure and HLA in healthy donors. Study-wide points: Productive status was seen about 87% or about 30% of the time for most TCR beta V segments in an earlier analysis. Some V segments, TRBV6-2 and TRBV6-3 among them, were indistinguishable and were therefore excluded.

Primers for the PCR totalled 60 Vbeta and 13 Jbeta. The protocol was immunoSEQ multiplex PCR, while the TCRdb copy is restricted to in-frame clones and leaves out a portion. The table shows 120,000 to 150,000 clones, with about three quarters occurring only once. Turning to this clone: Its antigen remains unidentified.

Trimming took 4 bases from V and 5 from J; bases not matched to a gene: 7. Germline CDR1 reads MDHEN; CDR2 reads SYDVKM. CDR3 length equals 14 residues. The sequence derives from a woman in her 30s in good health and CMV-seronegative. Sequenced material: PBMCs. The chain joins TRBV28 to TRBJ2-7; 8 nucleotides agree with TRBD1. The CDR3 sequence is CASSSGGSFDEQYF. DNA for the CDR3: TGTGCCAGCAGTTCAGGGGGCAGTTTTGACGAGCAGTACTTC.